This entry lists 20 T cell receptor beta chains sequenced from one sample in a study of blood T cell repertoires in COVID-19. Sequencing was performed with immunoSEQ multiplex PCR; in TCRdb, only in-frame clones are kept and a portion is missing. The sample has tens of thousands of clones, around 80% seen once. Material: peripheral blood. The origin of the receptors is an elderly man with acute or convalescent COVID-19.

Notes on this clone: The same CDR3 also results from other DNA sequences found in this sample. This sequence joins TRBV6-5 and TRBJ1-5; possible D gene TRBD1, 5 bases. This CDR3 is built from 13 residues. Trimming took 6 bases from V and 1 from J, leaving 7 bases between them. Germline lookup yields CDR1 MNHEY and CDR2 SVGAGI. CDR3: CASRGGSNQPQHF. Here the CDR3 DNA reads TGTGCCAGCAGGGGGGGAAGCAATCAGCCCCAGCATTTT.

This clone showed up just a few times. The CDR3, as DNA: TGTGCCAGCAGCCCACGGACAGGGGAGGCTGGGGCCAACGTCCTGACTTTC. It yields the protein CASSPRTGEAGANVLTF. The chain couples TRBV7-2 to TRBJ2-6, with TRBD1 matching over 9 bases. This CDR3 comprises 17 residues. The J segment lost 2 bases and the V segment lost 5 bases, leaving 7 bases of the junction unmatched. Germline values: CDR1 SGHTA, CDR2 FQGNSA. Together with reference TRBV7-2 and TRBJ2-6, the CDR3 gives the full variable domain: GAGVSQSPSNKVTEKGKDVELRCDPISGHTALYWYRQSLGQGLEFLIYFQGNSAPDKSGLPSDRFSAERTGGSVSTLTIQRTQQEDSAVYLCASSPRTGEAGANVLTFGAGSRLTVL.

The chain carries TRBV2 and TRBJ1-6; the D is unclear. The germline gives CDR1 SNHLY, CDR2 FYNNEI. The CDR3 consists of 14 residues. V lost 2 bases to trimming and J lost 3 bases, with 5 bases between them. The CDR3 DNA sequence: TGTGCCAGCAGTGAACAGCGCTATAATTCACCCCTCCACTTT. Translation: CASSEQRYNSPLHF.

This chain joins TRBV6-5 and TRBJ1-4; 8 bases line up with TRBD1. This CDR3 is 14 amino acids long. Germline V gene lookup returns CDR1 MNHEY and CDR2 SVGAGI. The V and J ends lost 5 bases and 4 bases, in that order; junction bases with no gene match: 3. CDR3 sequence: CASSIGQGNEKLFF. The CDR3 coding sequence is TGTGCCAGCAGTATAGGACAGGGTAATGAAAAACTGTTTTTT.

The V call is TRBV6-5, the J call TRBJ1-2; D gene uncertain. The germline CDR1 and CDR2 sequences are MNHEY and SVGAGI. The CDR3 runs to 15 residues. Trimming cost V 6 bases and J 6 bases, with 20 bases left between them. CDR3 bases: TGTGCCAGCAGCCCAGGACTCTCGCCCTCCGATGGCTACACCTTC. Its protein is CASSPGLSPSDGYTF.

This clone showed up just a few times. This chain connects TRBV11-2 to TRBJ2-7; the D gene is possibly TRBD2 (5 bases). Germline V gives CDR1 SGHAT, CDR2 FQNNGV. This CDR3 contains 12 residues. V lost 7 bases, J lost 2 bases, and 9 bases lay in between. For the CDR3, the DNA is TGTGCCAGCACGGGGTCAACCTACGAGCAGTACTTC. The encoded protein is CASTGSTYEQYF.

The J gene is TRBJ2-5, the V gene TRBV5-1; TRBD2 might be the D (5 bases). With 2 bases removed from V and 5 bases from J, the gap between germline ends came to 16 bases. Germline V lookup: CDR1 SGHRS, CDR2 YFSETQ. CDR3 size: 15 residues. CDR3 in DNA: TGCGCCAGCAGCTTAGCTACCGGGAATAAGGAGACCCAGTACTTC. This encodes CASSLATGNKETQYF.

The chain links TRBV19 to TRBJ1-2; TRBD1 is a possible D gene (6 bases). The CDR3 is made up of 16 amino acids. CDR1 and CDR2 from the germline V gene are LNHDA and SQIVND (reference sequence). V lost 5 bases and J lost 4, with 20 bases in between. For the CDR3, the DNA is TGTGCCAGTAGTCCAGGAAAGACAGGCGTGGTCTATGGCTACACCTTC. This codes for CASSPGKTGVVYGYTF.

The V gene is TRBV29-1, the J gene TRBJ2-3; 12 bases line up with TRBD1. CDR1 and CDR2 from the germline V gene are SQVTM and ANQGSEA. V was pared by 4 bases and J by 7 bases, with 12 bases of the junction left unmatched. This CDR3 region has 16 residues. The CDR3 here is CSVAPTGTGGQYTQYF. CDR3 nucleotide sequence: TGCAGCGTTGCCCCAACCGGGACAGGGGGCCAGTATACGCAGTATTTT.

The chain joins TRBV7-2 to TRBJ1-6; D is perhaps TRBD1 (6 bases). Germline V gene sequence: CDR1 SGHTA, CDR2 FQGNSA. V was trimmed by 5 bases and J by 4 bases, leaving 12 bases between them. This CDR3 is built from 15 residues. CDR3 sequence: CASSTGQSYNSPLHF. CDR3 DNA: TGTGCCAGCAGCACCGGACAGTCGTATAATTCACCCCTCCACTTT.

CDR3 in DNA: TGCGCCAGCAGCCAATCTGCCGGCGGACTAGCGGGGGGGAGCACAGATACGCAGTATTTT. Translated, it gives CASSQSAGGLAGGSTDTQYF. V usage is TRBV4-1 and J usage is TRBJ2-3; TRBD2 aligns across 15 bases. V lost 2 bases to trimming and J lost 0 bases; unmatched junction nucleotides: 9. In germline, CDR1 is MGHRA, CDR2 YSYEKL. This CDR3 has 20 amino acids.

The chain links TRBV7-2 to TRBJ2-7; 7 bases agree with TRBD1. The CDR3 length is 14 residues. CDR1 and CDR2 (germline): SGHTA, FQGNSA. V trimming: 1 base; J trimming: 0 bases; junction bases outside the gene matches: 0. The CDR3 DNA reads TGTGCCAGCAGCTTAGGGACAGGCTCCTACGAGCAGTACTTC. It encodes CASSLGTGSYEQYF.

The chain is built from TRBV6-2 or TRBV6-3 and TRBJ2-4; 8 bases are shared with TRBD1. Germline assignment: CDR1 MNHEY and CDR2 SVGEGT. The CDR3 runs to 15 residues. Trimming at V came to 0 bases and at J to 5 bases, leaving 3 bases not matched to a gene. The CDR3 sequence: CASSYSLGQENIQYF. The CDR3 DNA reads TGTGCCAGCAGTTACTCTTTGGGACAGGAAAACATTCAGTACTTC.

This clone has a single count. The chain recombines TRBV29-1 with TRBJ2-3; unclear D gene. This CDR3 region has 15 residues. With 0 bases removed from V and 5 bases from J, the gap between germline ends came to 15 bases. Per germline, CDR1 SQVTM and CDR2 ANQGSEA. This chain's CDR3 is CSVEDPLRRIDTQYF. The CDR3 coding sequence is TGCAGCGTTGAAGATCCACTAAGACGTATAGATACGCAGTATTTT.

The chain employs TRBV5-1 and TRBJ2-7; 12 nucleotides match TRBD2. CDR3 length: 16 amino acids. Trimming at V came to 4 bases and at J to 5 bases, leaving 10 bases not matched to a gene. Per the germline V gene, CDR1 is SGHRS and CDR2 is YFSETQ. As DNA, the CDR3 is TGCGCCAGCAGCGACCTACTAGCGGGGGGTAGTGACGAGCAGTACTTC. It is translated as CASSDLLAGGSDEQYF.

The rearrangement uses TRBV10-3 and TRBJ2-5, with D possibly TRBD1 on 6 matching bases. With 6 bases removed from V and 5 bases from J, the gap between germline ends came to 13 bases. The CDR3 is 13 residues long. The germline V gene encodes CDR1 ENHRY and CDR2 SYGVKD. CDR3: CAISFTGMETQYF. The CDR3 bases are TGTGCCATCAGCTTCACAGGGATGGAGACCCAGTACTTC.

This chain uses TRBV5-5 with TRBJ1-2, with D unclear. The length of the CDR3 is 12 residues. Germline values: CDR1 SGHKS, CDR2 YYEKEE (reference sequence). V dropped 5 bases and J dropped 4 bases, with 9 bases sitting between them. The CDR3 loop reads CASSSLRYGYTF. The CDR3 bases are TGTGCCAGCAGTAGCCTCCGCTATGGCTACACCTTC. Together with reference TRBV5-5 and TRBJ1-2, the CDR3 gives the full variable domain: DAGVTQSPTHLIKTRGQQVTLRCSPISGHKSVSWYQQVLGQGPQFIFQYYEKEERGRGNFPDRFSARQFPNYSSELNVNALLLGDSALYLCASSSLRYGYTFGSGTRLTVV.

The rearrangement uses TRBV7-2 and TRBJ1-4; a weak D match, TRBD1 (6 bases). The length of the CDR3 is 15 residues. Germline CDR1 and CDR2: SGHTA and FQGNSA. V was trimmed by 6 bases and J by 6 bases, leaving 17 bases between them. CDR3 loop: CASRRTGRVDEKLFF. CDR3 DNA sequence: TGTGCCAGCAGGAGAACAGGGAGGGTGGATGAAAAACTGTTTTTT.

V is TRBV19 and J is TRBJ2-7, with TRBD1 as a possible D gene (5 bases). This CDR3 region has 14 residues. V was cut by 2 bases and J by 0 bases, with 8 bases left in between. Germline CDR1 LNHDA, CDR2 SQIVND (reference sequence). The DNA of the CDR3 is TGTGCCAGTAGTATATGGGGCAACTCCTACGAGCAGTACTTC. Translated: CASSIWGNSYEQYF.

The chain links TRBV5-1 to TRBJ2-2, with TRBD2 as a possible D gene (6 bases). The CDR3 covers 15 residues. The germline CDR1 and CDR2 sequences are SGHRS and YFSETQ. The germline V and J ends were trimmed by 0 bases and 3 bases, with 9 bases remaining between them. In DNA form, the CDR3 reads TGCGCCAGCAGCTTGGACGGGGGACACACCGGGGAGCTGTTTTTT. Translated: CASSLDGGHTGELFF.